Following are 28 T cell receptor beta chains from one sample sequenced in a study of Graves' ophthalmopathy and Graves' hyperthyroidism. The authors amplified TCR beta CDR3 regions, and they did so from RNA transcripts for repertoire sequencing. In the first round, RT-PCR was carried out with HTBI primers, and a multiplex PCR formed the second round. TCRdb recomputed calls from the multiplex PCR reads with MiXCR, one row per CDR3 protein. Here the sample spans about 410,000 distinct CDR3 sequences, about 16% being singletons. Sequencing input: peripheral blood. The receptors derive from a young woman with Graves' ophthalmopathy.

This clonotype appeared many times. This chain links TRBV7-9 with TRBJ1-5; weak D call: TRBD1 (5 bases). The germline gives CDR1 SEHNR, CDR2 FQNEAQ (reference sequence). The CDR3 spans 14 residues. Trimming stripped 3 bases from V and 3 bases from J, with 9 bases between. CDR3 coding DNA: TGTGCCAGCAGCTTGCCAGGGCACAATCAGCCCCAGCATTTT. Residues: CASSLPGHNQPQHF.

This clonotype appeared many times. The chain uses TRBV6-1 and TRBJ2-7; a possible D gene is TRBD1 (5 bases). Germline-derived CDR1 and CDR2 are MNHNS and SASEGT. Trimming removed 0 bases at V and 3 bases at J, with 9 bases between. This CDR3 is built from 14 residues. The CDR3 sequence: CASSEAWGIYEQYF. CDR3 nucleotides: TGTGCCAGCAGTGAAGCGTGGGGCATCTACGAGCAGTACTTC.

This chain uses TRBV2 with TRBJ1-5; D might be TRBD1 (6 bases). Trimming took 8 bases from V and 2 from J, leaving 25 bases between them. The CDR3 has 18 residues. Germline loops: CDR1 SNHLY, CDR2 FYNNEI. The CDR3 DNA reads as TGTGCCAGCCACAACGAAGGGGCCCAGGGGTATGGCAATCAGCCCCAGCATTTT. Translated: CASHNEGAQGYGNQPQHF. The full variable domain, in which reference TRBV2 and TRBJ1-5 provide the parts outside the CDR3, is EPEVTQTPSHQVTQMGQEVILRCVPISNHLYFYWYRQILGQKVEFLVSFYNNEISEKSEIFDDQFSVERPDGSNFTLKIRSTKLEDSAMYFCASHNEGAQGYGNQPQHFGDGTRLSIL.

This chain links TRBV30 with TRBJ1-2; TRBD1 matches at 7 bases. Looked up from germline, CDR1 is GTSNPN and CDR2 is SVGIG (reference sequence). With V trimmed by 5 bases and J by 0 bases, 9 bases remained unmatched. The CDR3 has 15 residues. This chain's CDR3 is CAWQRGGQSNYGYTF. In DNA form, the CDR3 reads TGTGCCTGGCAACGAGGGGGACAGTCTAACTATGGCTACACCTTC.

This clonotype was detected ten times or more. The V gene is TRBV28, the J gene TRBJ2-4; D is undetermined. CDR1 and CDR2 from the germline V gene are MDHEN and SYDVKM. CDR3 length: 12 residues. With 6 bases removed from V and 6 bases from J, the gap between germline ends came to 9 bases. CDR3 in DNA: TGTGCCAGCAGGGCCGGCTCAAACATTCAGTACTTC. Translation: CASRAGSNIQYF.

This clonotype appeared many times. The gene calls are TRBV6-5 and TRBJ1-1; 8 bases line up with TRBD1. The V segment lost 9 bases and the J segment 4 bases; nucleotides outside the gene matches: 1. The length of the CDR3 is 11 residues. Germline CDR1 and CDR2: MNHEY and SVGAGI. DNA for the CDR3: TGTGCCAGTCAGGGGGCCACTGAAGCTTTCTTT. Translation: CASQGATEAFF.

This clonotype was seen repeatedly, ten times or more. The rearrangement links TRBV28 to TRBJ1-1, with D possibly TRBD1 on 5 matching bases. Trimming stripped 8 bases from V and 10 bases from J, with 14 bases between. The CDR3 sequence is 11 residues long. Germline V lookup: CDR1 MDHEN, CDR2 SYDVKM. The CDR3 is CASGGGVGAFF. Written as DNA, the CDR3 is TGTGCCAGCGGGGGGGGGGTTGGAGCTTTCTTT. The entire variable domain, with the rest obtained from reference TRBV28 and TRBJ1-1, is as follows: DVKVTQSSRYLVKRTGEKVFLECVQDMDHENMFWYRQDPGLGLRLIYFSYDVKMKEKGDIPEGYSVSREKKERFSLILESASTNQTSMYLCASGGGVGAFFGQGTRLTVV.

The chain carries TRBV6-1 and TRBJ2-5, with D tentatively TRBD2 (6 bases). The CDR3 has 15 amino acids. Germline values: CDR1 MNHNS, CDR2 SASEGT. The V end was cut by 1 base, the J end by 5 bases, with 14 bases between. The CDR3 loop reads CASSEGSGGWETQYF. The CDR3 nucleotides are TGTGCCAGCAGTGAAGGGTCAGGAGGGTGGGAGACCCAGTACTTC.

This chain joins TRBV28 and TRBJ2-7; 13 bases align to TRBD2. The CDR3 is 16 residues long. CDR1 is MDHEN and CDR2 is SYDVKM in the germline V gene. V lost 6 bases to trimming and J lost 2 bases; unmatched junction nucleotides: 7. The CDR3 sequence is CASRRTSGSLPYEQYF. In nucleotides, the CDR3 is TGTGCCAGCAGACGGACTAGCGGGAGTCTACCCTACGAGCAGTACTTC.

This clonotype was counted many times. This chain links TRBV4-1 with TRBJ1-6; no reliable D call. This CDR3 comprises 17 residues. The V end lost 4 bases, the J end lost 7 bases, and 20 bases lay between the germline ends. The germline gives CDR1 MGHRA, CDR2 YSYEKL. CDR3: CASSLKEREGGNSPLHF. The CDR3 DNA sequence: TGCGCCAGCAGCCTCAAAGAGCGGGAGGGTGGCAATTCACCCCTCCACTTT.

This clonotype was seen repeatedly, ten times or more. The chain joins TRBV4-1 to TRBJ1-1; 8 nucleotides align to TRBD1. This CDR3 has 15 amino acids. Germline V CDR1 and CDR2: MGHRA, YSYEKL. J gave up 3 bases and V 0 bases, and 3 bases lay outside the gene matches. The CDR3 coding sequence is TGCGCCAGCAGCCAAGAAACGGACAGGGACACTGAAGCTTTCTTT. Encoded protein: CASSQETDRDTEAFF.

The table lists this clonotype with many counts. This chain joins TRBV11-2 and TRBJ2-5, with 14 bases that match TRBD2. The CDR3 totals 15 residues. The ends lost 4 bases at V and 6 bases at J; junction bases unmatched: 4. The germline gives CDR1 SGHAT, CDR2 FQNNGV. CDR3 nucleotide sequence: TGTGCCAGCAGCTCAGGGACTAGCGGGAGACAGACCCAGTACTTC. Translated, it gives CASSSGTSGRQTQYF.

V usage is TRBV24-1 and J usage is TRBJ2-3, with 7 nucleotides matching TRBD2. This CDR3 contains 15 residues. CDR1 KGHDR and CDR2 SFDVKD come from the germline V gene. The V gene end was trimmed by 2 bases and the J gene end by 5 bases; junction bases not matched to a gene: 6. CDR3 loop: CATSDWGGSLDTQYF. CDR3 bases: TGTGCCACCAGTGATTGGGGCGGGAGTCTAGATACGCAGTATTTT.

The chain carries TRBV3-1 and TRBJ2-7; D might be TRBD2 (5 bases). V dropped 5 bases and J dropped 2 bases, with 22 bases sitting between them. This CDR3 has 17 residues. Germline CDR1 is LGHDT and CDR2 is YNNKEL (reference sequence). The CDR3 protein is CASSSFSWETRAYEQYF. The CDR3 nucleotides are TGTGCCAGCAGCTCGTTCTCTTGGGAGACTCGGGCCTACGAGCAGTACTTC.

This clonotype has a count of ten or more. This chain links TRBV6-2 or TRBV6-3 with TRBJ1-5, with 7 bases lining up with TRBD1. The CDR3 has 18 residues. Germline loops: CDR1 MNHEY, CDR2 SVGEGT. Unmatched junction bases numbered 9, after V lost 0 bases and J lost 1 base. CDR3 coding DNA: TGTGCCAGCAGTTACTCAAAAATGACAGGGACAAGCAATCAGCCCCAGCATTTT. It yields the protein CASSYSKMTGTSNQPQHF.

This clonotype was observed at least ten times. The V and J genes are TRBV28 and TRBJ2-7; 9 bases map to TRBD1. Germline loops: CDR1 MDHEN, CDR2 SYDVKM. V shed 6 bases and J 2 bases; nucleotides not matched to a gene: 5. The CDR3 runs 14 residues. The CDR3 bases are TGTGCCAGCAGGCCCGGGACAGGGCCCTACGAGCAGTACTTC. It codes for CASRPGTGPYEQYF.

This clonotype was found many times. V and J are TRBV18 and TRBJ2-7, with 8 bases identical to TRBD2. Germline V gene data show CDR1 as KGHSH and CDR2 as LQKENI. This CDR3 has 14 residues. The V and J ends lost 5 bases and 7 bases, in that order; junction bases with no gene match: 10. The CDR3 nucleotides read TGTGCCAGCTCAGAGGGACTAGTGGAGGTAGAGCAGTACTTC. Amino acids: CASSEGLVEVEQYF. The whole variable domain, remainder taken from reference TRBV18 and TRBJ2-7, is NAGVMQNPRHLVRRRGQEARLRCSPMKGHSHVYWYRQLPEEGLKFMVYLQKENIIDESGMPKERFSAEFPKEGPSILRIQQVVRGDSAAYFCASSEGLVEVEQYFGPGTRLTVT.

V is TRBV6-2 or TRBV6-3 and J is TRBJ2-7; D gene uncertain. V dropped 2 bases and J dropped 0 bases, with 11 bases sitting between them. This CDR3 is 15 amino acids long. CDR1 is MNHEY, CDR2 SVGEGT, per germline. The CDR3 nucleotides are TGTGCCAGCAGTTACCGGTCCTGGGCCTCCTACGAGCAGTACTTC. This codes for CASSYRSWASYEQYF.

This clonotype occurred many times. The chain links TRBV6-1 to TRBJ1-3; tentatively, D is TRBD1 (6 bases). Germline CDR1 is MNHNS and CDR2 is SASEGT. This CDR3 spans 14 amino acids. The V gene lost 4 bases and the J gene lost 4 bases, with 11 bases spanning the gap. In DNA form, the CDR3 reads TGTGCCAGCAGTGCCTACAGGGCCGGAAACACCATATATTTT. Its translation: CASSAYRAGNTIYF.

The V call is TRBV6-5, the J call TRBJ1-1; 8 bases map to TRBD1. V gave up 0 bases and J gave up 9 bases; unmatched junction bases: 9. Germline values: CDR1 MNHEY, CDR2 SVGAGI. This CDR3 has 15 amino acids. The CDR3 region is CASSYSSGQGQQAFF. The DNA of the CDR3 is TGTGCCAGCAGTTACTCGAGCGGACAGGGACAACAAGCTTTCTTT.

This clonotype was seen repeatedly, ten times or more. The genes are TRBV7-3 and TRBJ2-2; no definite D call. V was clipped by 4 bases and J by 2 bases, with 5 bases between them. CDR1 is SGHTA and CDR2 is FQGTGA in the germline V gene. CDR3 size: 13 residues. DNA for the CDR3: TGTGCCAGCAGCTCAAAAAACACCGGGGAGCTGTTTTTT. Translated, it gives CASSSKNTGELFF.

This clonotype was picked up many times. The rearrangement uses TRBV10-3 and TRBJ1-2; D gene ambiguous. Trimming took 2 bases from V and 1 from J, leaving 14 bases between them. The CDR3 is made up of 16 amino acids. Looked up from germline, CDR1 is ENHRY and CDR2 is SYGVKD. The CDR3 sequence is CAISENVGQLNYGYTF. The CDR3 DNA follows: TGTGCCATCAGTGAGAATGTAGGGCAGCTTAACTATGGCTACACCTTC.

CDR3 loop: CASSYTGQAGAYEQYF. DNA for the CDR3: TGTGCCAGCAGCTACACGGGACAGGCGGGCGCCTACGAGCAGTACTTC. The chain combines TRBV11-2 with TRBJ2-7; 8 bases are shared with TRBD1. Trimming at V came to 4 bases and at J to 2 bases, leaving 10 bases not matched to a gene. This CDR3 has 16 residues. Germline assignment: CDR1 SGHAT and CDR2 FQNNGV.

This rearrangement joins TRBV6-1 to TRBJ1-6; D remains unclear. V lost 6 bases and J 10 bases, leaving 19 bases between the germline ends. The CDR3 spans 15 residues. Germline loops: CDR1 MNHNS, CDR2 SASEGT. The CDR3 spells CASRPDIGRFSPLHF. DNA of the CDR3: TGTGCCAGCAGACCGGATATAGGCCGTTTCTCACCCCTCCACTTT.

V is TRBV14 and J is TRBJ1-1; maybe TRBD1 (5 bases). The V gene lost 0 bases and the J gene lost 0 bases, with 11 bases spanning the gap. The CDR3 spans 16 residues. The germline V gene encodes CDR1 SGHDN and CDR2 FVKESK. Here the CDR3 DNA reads TGTGCCAGCAGCCAAGATCCGGGGGGGTTGAACACTGAAGCTTTCTTT. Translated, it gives CASSQDPGGLNTEAFF.

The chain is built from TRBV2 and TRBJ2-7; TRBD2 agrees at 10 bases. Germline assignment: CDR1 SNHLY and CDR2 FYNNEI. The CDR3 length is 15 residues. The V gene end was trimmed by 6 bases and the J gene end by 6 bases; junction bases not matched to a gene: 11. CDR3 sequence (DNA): TGTGCCAGCAGGACGGCTAGCGGGAGTCAGGCCGAGCAGTACTTC. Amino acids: CASRTASGSQAEQYF.

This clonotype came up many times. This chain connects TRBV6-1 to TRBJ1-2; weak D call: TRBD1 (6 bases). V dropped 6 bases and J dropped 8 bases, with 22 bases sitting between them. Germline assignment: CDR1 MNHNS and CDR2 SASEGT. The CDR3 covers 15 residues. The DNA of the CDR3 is TGTGCCAGCAGGGCCCGGGGGGCTTTGTCGTTCGGCTACACCTTC. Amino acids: CASRARGALSFGYTF.

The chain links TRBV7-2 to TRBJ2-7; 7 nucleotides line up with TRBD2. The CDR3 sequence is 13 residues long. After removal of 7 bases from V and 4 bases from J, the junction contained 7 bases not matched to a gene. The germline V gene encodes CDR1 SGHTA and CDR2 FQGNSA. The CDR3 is CASTSTSPYEQYF. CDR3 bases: TGTGCCAGCACCTCGACTAGCCCTTACGAGCAGTACTTC.